Presented here are 8 T cell receptor beta chains from one specimen sequenced in a study of blood T cell repertoires in COVID-19. The method was immunoSEQ multiplex PCR; TCRdb's version includes in-frame clones alone and lacks a portion of them. The data hold over 200,000 clones, with over 65% observed a single time. Sequencing was done on a sample of peripheral blood. The receptors originated from a woman older than 75 with acute or convalescent COVID-19.

V is TRBV27 and J is TRBJ1-4, with 8 bases lining up with TRBD1. Losses at the gene ends were 6 bases for V and 4 bases for J; bases not matched to a gene: 4. Germline CDR1 and CDR2: MNHEY and SMNVEV (reference sequence). There are 14 residues in the CDR3. Here the CDR3 reads CASSQGAFNEKLFF. CDR3 nucleotides: TGTGCCAGCAGCCAGGGGGCCTTTAATGAAAAACTGTTTTTT.

The rearrangement joins TRBV6-2 or TRBV6-3 to TRBJ2-1; 8 bases are a match to TRBD1. Germline CDR1 reads MNHEY; CDR2 reads SVGEGT. Trimming removed 4 bases from V and 2 bases from J; junction bases left unmatched: 1. The CDR3 has 14 residues. The CDR3 here is CASSSQGAYNEQFF. As DNA, the CDR3 is TGTGCCAGCAGTTCACAGGGGGCCTACAATGAGCAGTTCTTC.

The V and J genes are TRBV6-5 and TRBJ2-5; D is possibly TRBD2 (5 bases). Deletions cut 2 bases from V and 5 bases from J, with 6 bases between. Per germline, CDR1 MNHEY and CDR2 SVGAGI. The CDR3 is 12 amino acids. CDR3 nucleotides: TGTGCCAGCAGTTACGGCGGGGAGACCCAGTACTTC. Protein: CASSYGGETQYF.

A single count supports this clone. This sequence joins TRBV7-2 and TRBJ1-6; possibly TRBD1 for D (5 bases). V lost 2 bases and J 6 bases, leaving 8 bases between the germline ends. The CDR3 sequence is 14 residues long. The germline gives CDR1 SGHTA, CDR2 FQGNSA. This chain's CDR3 is CASSLSRGNSPLHF. The CDR3 DNA is TGTGCCAGCAGCTTAAGTAGGGGTAATTCACCCCTCCACTTT. The variable domain in full, with the rest retrieved from reference TRBV7-2 and TRBJ1-6, is GAGVSQSPSNKVTEKGKDVELRCDPISGHTALYWYRQSLGQGLEFLIYFQGNSAPDKSGLPSDRFSAERTGGSVSTLTIQRTQQEDSAVYLCASSLSRGNSPLHFGNGTRLTVT.

V gene TRBV18 combines with J gene TRBJ1-1; the match to TRBD1 covers 8 bases. V lost 7 bases, J lost 3 bases, and 7 bases stayed unmatched. Germline V gene sequence: CDR1 KGHSH, CDR2 LQKENI. This CDR3 has 14 amino acids. CDR3 protein: CASLGQARYTEAFF. CDR3 in DNA: TGTGCCAGCTTGGGACAGGCGCGTTACACTGAAGCTTTCTTT.

CDR3 region: CASRGLAGGRDHNEQFF. The CDR3 bases are TGTGCCAGCAGGGGACTAGCGGGAGGCCGAGACCACAATGAGCAGTTCTTC. This chain uses TRBV27 with TRBJ2-1; 15 bases are shared with TRBD2. This CDR3 region has 17 residues. Trimming removed 6 bases from V and 5 bases from J; junction bases left unmatched: 8. CDR1 is MNHEY, CDR2 SMNVEV, per germline (reference sequence).

The rearrangement uses TRBV6-5 and TRBJ2-7; D is undetermined. Looked up from germline, CDR1 is MNHEY and CDR2 is SVGAGI. V dropped 10 bases and J dropped 2 bases, with 18 bases sitting between them. The CDR3 has 14 amino acids. The CDR3: CATKTPLLPYEQYF. The CDR3 coding sequence is TGTGCCACCAAGACACCCCTCTTACCCTACGAGCAGTACTTC.

The chain links TRBV7-2 to TRBJ2-7; 13 bases line up with TRBD2. CDR3 length equals 15 residues. Per the germline V gene, CDR1 is SGHTA and CDR2 is FQGNSA. V dropped 3 bases and J dropped 3; count of bases not matched to a gene: 2. This CDR3 is CASSLGLAGYYEQYF. CDR3 in DNA: TGTGCCAGCAGCTTGGGACTAGCGGGATACTACGAGCAGTACTTC.